The 24 T cell receptor beta chains below were found in one sample sequenced in a study of regulatory T cells in long-lasting Graves disease. As to time point: newly diagnosed GD, antithyroid drugs for less than 3 months. PBMC-derived RNA was used for the TCR library. CDR3 regions were amplified by Arm-PCR using iRepertoire HTBI primers to build TCR beta libraries. Each CDR3 protein is one row after TCRdb ran MiXCR on the multiplex PCR reads. Among around 450,000 distinct CDR3 sequences listed, about 15% were seen once. This sample was shared with a second study, whose subject was T cells in Graves' hyperthyroidism and ophthalmopathy.

Sequencing used peripheral blood mononuclear cells (PBMCs), obtained at new diagnosis, from a patient treated with antithyroid drugs. The receptor source for this set is a woman aged 30 to 39 with Graves disease.

Remarks on this clonotype: At one of its ends the junction is not consistent with the germline gene, which may arise from a read error. The genes are TRBV5-1 and TRBJ2-2; TRBD2 agrees at 7 bases. Germline assignment: CDR1 SGHRS and CDR2 YFSETQ. The CDR3 is made up of 16 amino acids. The CDR3 nucleotides read TGTGCCAGCAGCACCCTGGTCGGGGGGAGAACCGGGGAGCTGTTTTTT. Protein: CASSTLVGGRTGELFF. Full variable domain (rest looked up from reference TRBV5-1 and TRBJ2-2): KAGVTQTPRYLIKTRGQQVTLSCSPISGHRSVSWYQQTPGQGLQFLFEYFSETQRNKGNFPGRFSGRQFSNSRSEMNVSTLELGDSALYLCASSTLVGGRTGELFFGEGSRLTVL.

There are many counts of this clonotype. V is TRBV3-1 and J is TRBJ2-3; D perhaps matches TRBD1 (5 bases). The CDR3 contains 15 residues. Trimming removed 0 bases from V and 5 bases from J, with 12 bases in between. Looked up from germline, CDR1 is LGHDT and CDR2 is YNNKEL (reference sequence). The CDR3 region has the DNA TGTGCCAGCAGCCAAGAGACCCAGGGCCAAGATACGCAGTATTTT. It yields the protein CASSQETQGQDTQYF.

This clonotype was counted ten times or more. The genes are TRBV9 and TRBJ2-2; D is unresolved. The CDR3 covers 13 residues. With 2 bases removed from V and 6 bases from J, the gap between germline ends came to 8 bases. The germline V gene has CDR1 SGDLS and CDR2 YYNGEE. For the CDR3, the DNA is TGTGCCAGCAGCGTGTTAAGTTCCGGGGAGCTGTTTTTT. Translation gives CASSVLSSGELFF.

This clonotype was seen many times. V gene TRBV9 combines with J gene TRBJ2-7; 8 bases line up with TRBD1. The CDR3 covers 15 residues. CDR1 is SGDLS, CDR2 YYNGEE, per germline. Trimming removed 3 bases from V and 0 bases from J; junction bases left unmatched: 5. The CDR3 protein is CASSADRGPSYEQYF. DNA of the CDR3: TGTGCCAGCAGCGCCGACAGGGGACCCTCCTACGAGCAGTACTTC.

Comments on this clonotype: A much larger clone sits a single nucleotide away, making a read error possible. The missing conserved phenylalanine or tryptophan at the end of this CDR3 makes a read error likely. J is TRBJ1-1 and V is TRBV24-1; 8 bases fit TRBD1. The V segment lost 5 bases and the J segment 6 bases; nucleotides outside the gene matches: 10. CDR1 is KGHDR and CDR2 is SFDVKD in the germline V gene. CDR3 length equals 15 residues. The CDR3 nucleotides are TGTGCCACCAGTGGGTCCCGGGACAGGACCGCTGAAGCTTTCTCT. This encodes CATSGSRDRTAEAFS.

There are many counts of this clonotype. V is TRBV11-2 and J is TRBJ2-2; D ambiguous. The CDR3 has 14 amino acids. Looked up from germline, CDR1 is SGHAT and CDR2 is FQNNGV. The V gene lost 6 bases and the J gene lost 2 bases, with 10 bases spanning the gap. CDR3 region: CASSLGLNTGELFF. CDR3 nucleotide sequence: TGTGCCAGCAGTCTCGGCCTTAACACCGGGGAGCTGTTTTTT.

The chain joins TRBV6-2 or TRBV6-3 to TRBJ1-3; D not certain. The length of the CDR3 is 14 residues. Trimming took 5 bases from V and 2 from J, leaving 10 bases between them. Germline CDR1 and CDR2: MNHEY and SVGEGT. The CDR3 coding sequence is TGTGCCAGCAGTCGGTTTAGCCCTGGAAACACCATATATTTT. Amino acid sequence: CASSRFSPGNTIYF.

This clonotype was seen at least ten times. The V and J genes are TRBV7-9 and TRBJ1-2; the match to TRBD1 covers 10 bases. After removal of 2 bases from V and 3 bases from J, the junction contained 9 bases not matched to a gene. CDR3 size: 17 residues. The germline gives CDR1 SEHNR, CDR2 FQNEAQ (reference sequence). The CDR3: CASSLSSRDRGYYGYTF. The CDR3 bases are TGTGCCAGCAGCTTATCGTCCCGGGACAGGGGATACTATGGCTACACCTTC.

This clonotype was observed many times. The CDR3 loop is CSAGWGETQYF. CDR3 sequence (DNA): TGCAGTGCTGGGTGGGGAGAGACCCAGTACTTC. The chain combines TRBV20-1 with TRBJ2-5; D is unresolved. Trimming pared 5 bases from V and 4 bases from J, leaving 8 bases between. CDR1 DFQATT and CDR2 SNEGSKA come from the germline V gene (reference sequence). The CDR3 extends over 11 amino acids.

This clonotype has at least ten counts. The chain carries TRBV2 and TRBJ2-7; 9 bases line up with TRBD2. Trimming removed 1 base from V and 7 bases from J; junction bases left unmatched: 5. This CDR3 region has 14 residues. CDR1 and CDR2 (germline): SNHLY, FYNNEI. The CDR3 loop reads CASSEGTSVLEQYF. The CDR3 DNA reads TGTGCCAGCAGTGAAGGGACTAGCGTTTTAGAGCAGTACTTC.

This clonotype was seen more than once but under ten times. The chain combines TRBV5-1 with TRBJ2-1; TRBD1 aligns across 9 bases. Germline CDR1 SGHRS, CDR2 YFSETQ. CDR3 length equals 18 residues. V lost 4 bases to trimming and J lost 1 base; unmatched junction nucleotides: 12. The CDR3, as DNA: TGCGCCAGCAGCGAGCCCATACAGGGGGCGCTTTCCTACAATGAGCAGTTCTTC. Encoded protein: CASSEPIQGALSYNEQFF.

The table lists this clonotype with many counts. The rearrangement uses TRBV27 and TRBJ1-1; D possibly corresponds to TRBD1 (5 bases). V lost 2 bases, J lost 0 bases, and 13 bases lay in between. The CDR3 sequence is 16 residues long. Looked up from germline, CDR1 is MNHEY and CDR2 is SMNVEV (reference sequence). CDR3 in amino acids: CASSLRRTPLNTEAFF. The DNA for the CDR3 is TGTGCCAGCAGTTTACGTAGGACACCCTTGAACACTGAAGCTTTCTTT.

This chain uses TRBV19 with TRBJ1-1, with a weak D call TRBD1 (6 bases). Germline CDR1 reads LNHDA; CDR2 reads SQIVND (reference sequence). V dropped 11 bases and J dropped 0 bases, with 13 bases sitting between them. CDR3 length: 13 amino acids. The CDR3 region has the DNA TGTGCCCCCGGAGGGGGGATGAACACTGAAGCTTTCTTT. This codes for CAPGGGMNTEAFF.

A few counts support this clonotype. The chain uses TRBV6-4 and TRBJ1-6; D uncertain. In germline, CDR1 is MRHNA, CDR2 SNTAGT. The CDR3 totals 14 residues. With 5 bases removed from V and 9 bases from J, the gap between germline ends came to 14 bases. CDR3 DNA: TGTGCCAGCAGTACAAAACCGGGAACTTCACCCCTCCACTTT. As protein: CASSTKPGTSPLHF.

The chain combines TRBV6-2 or TRBV6-3 with TRBJ2-7; 7 bases are a match to TRBD1. The trim removed 2 bases at V and 5 bases at J, leaving 12 bases unmatched. Germline CDR1 reads MNHEY; CDR2 reads SVGEGT. The CDR3 loop spans 16 amino acids. The CDR3 region is CASSYEGRTGSDEQYF. The CDR3 nucleotides are TGTGCCAGCAGTTACGAGGGCCGGACAGGCAGCGACGAGCAGTACTTC.

This clonotype has more than one count but fewer than ten. A much larger clone lies a single base off, so this may be a read error. This chain uses TRBV28 with TRBJ2-2, with D hard to call. V dropped 7 bases and J dropped 3 bases, with 3 bases sitting between them. The CDR3 contains 11 residues. Per the germline V gene, CDR1 is MDHEN and CDR2 is SYDVKM. The CDR3 nucleotides read TGTGCCAGCACCTACACCGGGGAGCTGTTTTTT. Protein: CASTYTGELFF.

In its sample, this clonotype was seen many times. This sequence joins TRBV3-1 and TRBJ1-5; D is possibly TRBD1 (5 bases). V lost 4 bases, J lost 0 bases, and 10 bases lay in between. CDR3 size: 15 residues. Germline values: CDR1 LGHDT, CDR2 YNNKEL (reference sequence). CDR3 protein: CASSPTGYSNQPQHF. The CDR3 DNA sequence: TGTGCCAGCAGCCCAACAGGTTATAGCAATCAGCCCCAGCATTTT.

The rearrangement links TRBV30 to TRBJ2-5; D possibly corresponds to TRBD1 (5 bases). Looked up from germline, CDR1 is GTSNPN and CDR2 is SVGIG (reference sequence). The V end lost 5 bases, the J end lost 5 bases, and 12 bases lay between the germline ends. This CDR3 has 12 residues. The CDR3 spells CAWADSSETQYF. As DNA, the CDR3 is TGTGCCTGGGCCGACAGTTCGGAGACCCAGTACTTC.

The chain uses TRBV6-2 or TRBV6-3 and TRBJ1-6; D may be TRBD1 (5 bases). This CDR3 spans 15 amino acids. The V end was cut by 5 bases, the J end by 8 bases, with 16 bases between. Germline lookup yields CDR1 MNHEY and CDR2 SVGEGT. The DNA for the CDR3 is TGTGCCAGCAGTACGGGACCTAGGGACGATTCACCCCTCCACTTT. It codes for CASSTGPRDDSPLHF.

V gene TRBV6-2 or TRBV6-3 combines with J gene TRBJ2-3; no firm D call. The CDR3 spans 14 residues. The germline V gene encodes CDR1 MNHEY and CDR2 SVGEGT. Trimming stripped 3 bases from V and 2 bases from J, with 9 bases between. CDR3 DNA sequence: TGTGCCAGCAGTTATCGGAGTACCACAGATACGCAGTATTTT. Translated: CASSYRSTTDTQYF.

Many counts were recorded for this clonotype. V is TRBV7-9 and J is TRBJ2-7, with 10 nucleotides matching TRBD1. V lost 5 bases and J lost 1; bases outside the gene matches: 11. The CDR3 consists of 17 residues. Germline lookup yields CDR1 SEHNR and CDR2 FQNEAQ (reference sequence). The CDR3 DNA is TGTGCCAGCAGCCCGAACAGACGGACAGGGGGTTCCTACGAGCAGTACTTC. Translation gives CASSPNRRTGGSYEQYF.

This clonotype was seen a handful of times. The conserved phenylalanine or tryptophan normally closing the CDR3 is absent here, so this likely arose from a read error. This chain links TRBV20-1 with TRBJ2-3; a possible D gene is TRBD1 (5 bases). V lost 4 bases to trimming and J lost 2 bases, with 7 bases between them. CDR1 is DFQATT, CDR2 SNEGSKA, per germline (reference sequence). CDR3 size: 12 residues. The CDR3, as DNA: TGCAGTGCTAAGGGGCCCACAGATACGCAGTATCTT. As protein: CSAKGPTDTQYL.

The chain carries TRBV10-3 and TRBJ2-7, with unresolved D. Trimming took 2 bases from V and 2 from J, leaving 4 bases between them. Germline CDR1 and CDR2: ENHRY and SYGVKD. CDR3 size: 12 residues. In DNA, the CDR3 is TGTGCCATCAGTGAGAGGGCCTACGAGCAGTACTTC. Its translation: CAISERAYEQYF.

This clonotype was recorded once. The chain employs TRBV10-3 and TRBJ2-5; D is unclear. Trimming removed 5 bases from V and 3 bases from J, with 10 bases in between. Germline V gene sequence: CDR1 ENHRY, CDR2 SYGVKD. The CDR3 is 13 amino acids. CDR3 sequence reads: CAISSDSEETQYF. In DNA, the CDR3 is TGTGCCATCAGTTCCGACTCAGAAGAGACCCAGTACTTC.